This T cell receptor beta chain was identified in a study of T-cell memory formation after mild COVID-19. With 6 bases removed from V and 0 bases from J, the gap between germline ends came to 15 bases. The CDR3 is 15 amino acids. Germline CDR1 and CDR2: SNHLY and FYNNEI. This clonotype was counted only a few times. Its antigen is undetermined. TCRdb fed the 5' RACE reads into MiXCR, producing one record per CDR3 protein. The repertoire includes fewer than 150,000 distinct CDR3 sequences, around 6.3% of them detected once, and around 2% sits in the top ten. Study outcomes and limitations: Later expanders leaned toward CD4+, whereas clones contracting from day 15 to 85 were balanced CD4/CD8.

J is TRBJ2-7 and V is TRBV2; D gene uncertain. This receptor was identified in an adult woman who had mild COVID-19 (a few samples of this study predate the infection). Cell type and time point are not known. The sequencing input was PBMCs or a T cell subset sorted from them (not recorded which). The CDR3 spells CASRHTATGSYEQYF. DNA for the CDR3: TGTGCCAGCAGACACACTGCTACCGGCTCCTACGAGCAGTACTTC.